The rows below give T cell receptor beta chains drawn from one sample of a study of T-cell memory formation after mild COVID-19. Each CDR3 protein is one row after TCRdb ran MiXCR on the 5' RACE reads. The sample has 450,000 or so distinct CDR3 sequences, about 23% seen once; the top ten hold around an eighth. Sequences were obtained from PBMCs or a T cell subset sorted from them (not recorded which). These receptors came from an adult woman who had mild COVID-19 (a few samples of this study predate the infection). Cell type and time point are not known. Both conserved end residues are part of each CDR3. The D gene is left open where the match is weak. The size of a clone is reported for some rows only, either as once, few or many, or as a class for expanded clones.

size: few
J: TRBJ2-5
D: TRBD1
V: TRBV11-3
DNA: TGTGCCAGCAGCCAGGACAGGCGACGTCAGTACTTC
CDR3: CASSQDRRRQYF

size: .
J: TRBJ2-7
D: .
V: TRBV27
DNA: TGTGCCAGCAGTTCTCAGGTCCCCTACGAGCAGTACTTC
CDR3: CASSSQVPYEQYF

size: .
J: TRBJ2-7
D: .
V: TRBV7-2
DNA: TGTGCCAGCAGCTTAGGACACCCGAACATCTACGAGCAGTACTTC
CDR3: CASSLGHPNIYEQYF

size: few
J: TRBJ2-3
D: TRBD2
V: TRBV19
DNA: TGTGCCAGTAGGGTTAGCGGGAGTGGTGGTGGAGATACGCAGTATTTT
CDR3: CASRVSGSGGGDTQYF

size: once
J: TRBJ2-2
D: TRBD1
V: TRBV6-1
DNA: TGTGCCAGCAGTGAATCCAGGGGGACCACCGGGGAGCTGTTTTTT
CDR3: CASSESRGTTGELFF

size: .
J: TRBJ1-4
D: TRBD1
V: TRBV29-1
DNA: TGCAGCGTTTCGACAGGGAAACGAGAAAAACTGTTTTTT
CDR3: CSVSTGKREKLFF

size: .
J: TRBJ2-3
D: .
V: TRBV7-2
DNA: TGTGCCAGCAGCTTAGCTAGCGTGTTTACAGATACGCAGTATTTT
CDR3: CASSLASVFTDTQYF

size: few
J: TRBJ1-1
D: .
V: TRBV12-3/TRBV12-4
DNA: TGTGCCAGCAGAAGTGAAAGGGGTAAGGAAGTTTTCTTT
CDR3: CASRSERGKEVFF

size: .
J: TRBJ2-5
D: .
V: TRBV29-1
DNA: TGCAGCGTTGAAGATTCTCCCCCCGTCCAGGGAGAGACCCAGTACTTC
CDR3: CSVEDSPPVQGETQYF

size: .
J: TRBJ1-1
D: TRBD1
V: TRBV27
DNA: TGTGCCAGCAGTTTAACGGGACAGGGGATCACTGAAGCTTTCTTT
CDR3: CASSLTGQGITEAFF

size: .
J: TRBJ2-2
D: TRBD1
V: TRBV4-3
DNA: TGCGCCAGCAGCCACTACGCTGCGGGACAGGCGAACACCGGGGAGCTGTTTTTT
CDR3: CASSHYAAGQANTGELFF

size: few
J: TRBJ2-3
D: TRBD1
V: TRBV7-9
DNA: TGTGCCAGCTCCGTGGGGACAGGGTCGGCAGATACGCAGTATTTT
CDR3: CASSVGTGSADTQYF

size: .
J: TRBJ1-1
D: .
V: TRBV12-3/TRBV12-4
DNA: TGTGCCAGCAGTATGACTAACACTGAAGCTTTCTTT
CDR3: CASSMTNTEAFF

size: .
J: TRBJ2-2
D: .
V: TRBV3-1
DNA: TGTGCCAGCAGCCAAGGGCGGAACCGCTTTAGCACCGGGGAGCTGTTTTTT
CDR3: CASSQGRNRFSTGELFF

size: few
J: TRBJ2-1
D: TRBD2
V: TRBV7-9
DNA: TGTGCCAGCAGCTTGGTGAGCGGGATTAGGGATGAGCAGTTCTTC
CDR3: CASSLVSGIRDEQFF

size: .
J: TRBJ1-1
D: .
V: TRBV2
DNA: TGTGCCAGCTCTCCCCCTGGAGTCACTGAAGCTTTCTTT
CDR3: CASSPPGVTEAFF

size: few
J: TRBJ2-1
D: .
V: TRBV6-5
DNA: TGTGCCAGCAGTTACTCGATCCAGGGCTCCTACAATGAGCAGTTCTTC
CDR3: CASSYSIQGSYNEQFF